Each of the 19 T cell receptor beta chains below was sequenced from the same sample in a study of cytomegalovirus exposure and HLA in healthy donors. Researchers ran the PCR with 60 Vbeta and 13 Jbeta primers. Assay: immunoSEQ multiplex PCR; the TCRdb copy retains only in-frame clones and omits some. The sample holds more than 250,000 clones, 80% to 90% seen once. Sequencing was carried out using PBMCs. The receptors originated from a woman under 30 in good health and CMV-seronegative.

The chain has TRBV7-6 and TRBJ2-3; no definite D call. Trimming cost V 1 base and J 2 bases, with 13 bases left between them. The CDR3 covers 16 residues. Germline values: CDR1 SGHVS, CDR2 FNYEAQ. The CDR3 DNA reads TGTGCCAGCAGCTTAGTAGAACTTTCACCCACAGATACGCAGTATTTT. Its translation: CASSLVELSPTDTQYF.

The CDR3 region has the DNA TGTGCCAGCAGTCCAAATTGGACAGGGCCGAGGAGCTCCTATAATTCACCCCTCCACTTT. As protein: CASSPNWTGPRSSYNSPLHF. The chain has TRBV2 and TRBJ1-6, with 8 nucleotides matching TRBD1. The CDR3 spans 20 residues. The J segment lost 0 bases and the V segment lost 5 bases, leaving 15 bases of the junction unmatched. Germline values: CDR1 SNHLY, CDR2 FYNNEI.

The rearrangement links TRBV6-1 to TRBJ1-1; no clear D gene. Looked up from germline, CDR1 is MNHNS and CDR2 is SASEGT. The CDR3 runs 11 residues. Trimming stripped 2 bases from V and 11 bases from J, with 9 bases between. CDR3 in amino acids: CASSERRRAFF. DNA of the CDR3: TGTGCCAGCAGTGAACGACGGAGGGCTTTCTTT.

The rearrangement joins TRBV7-8 to TRBJ1-4; TRBD1 matches at 10 bases. CDR1 SGHVS and CDR2 FQNEAQ come from the germline V gene. V was pared by 5 bases and J by 7 bases, with 4 bases of the junction left unmatched. The CDR3 covers 14 residues. The CDR3 coding sequence is TGTGCCAGCAGCCCCGGGACAGGGGTTGAAAAACTGTTTTTT. Protein sequence: CASSPGTGVEKLFF.

This clone was recorded a few times. This chain links TRBV25-1 with TRBJ1-2; TRBD1 matches 7 bases. Trimming removed 1 base from V and 6 bases from J; junction bases left unmatched: 11. This CDR3 region has 16 residues. Germline-derived CDR1 and CDR2 are MGHDK and SYGVNS. The CDR3 coding sequence is TGTGCCAGCAGTGAATTCGGTAGGGGGCCTTATCATGGCTACACCTTC. It translates to CASSEFGRGPYHGYTF.

The chain employs TRBV4-1 and TRBJ1-5, with D perhaps matching TRBD1 (5 bases). From germline, CDR1 is MGHRA and CDR2 YSYEKL. V was shortened by 0 bases and J by 5 bases, with 17 bases between the two germline ends. The CDR3 sequence is 17 residues long. The chain's CDR3 is CASSQDRVGLGDQPQHF. CDR3 nucleotides: TGCGCCAGCAGCCAAGACAGGGTAGGGCTAGGGGATCAGCCCCAGCATTTT.

The gene calls are TRBV4-1 and TRBJ1-1, with TRBD1 as a possible D gene (6 bases). Trimming took 3 bases from V and 6 from J, leaving 17 bases between them. Germline CDR1 reads MGHRA; CDR2 reads YSYEKL. The length of the CDR3 is 15 residues. As DNA, the CDR3 is TGCGCCAGCAGCCATTCCAGGGGTCTTGGAGCTGAAGCTTTCTTT. As protein: CASSHSRGLGAEAFF.

This chain joins TRBV30 and TRBJ1-2; 10 bases are a match to TRBD1. Germline assignment: CDR1 GTSNPN and CDR2 SVGIG (reference sequence). The junction had 7 bases not matched to a gene; V was cut back by 0 bases and J by 6 bases. This CDR3 spans 15 amino acids. Here the CDR3 reads CAWSVRDRGRHGYTF. The CDR3 DNA reads as TGTGCCTGGAGTGTACGGGACAGGGGTAGACATGGCTACACCTTC. Combining the CDR3 with reference TRBV30 and TRBJ1-2 gives the whole variable domain SQTIHQWPATLVQPVGSPLSLECTVEGTSNPNLYWYRQAAGRGLQLLFYSVGIGQISSEVPQNLSASRPQDRQFILSSKKLLLSDSGFYLCAWSVRDRGRHGYTFGSGTRLTVV.

The rearrangement uses TRBV13 and TRBJ2-3; 10 bases match TRBD2. V was clipped by 5 bases and J by 0 bases; unmatched bases: 2. Germline CDR1 reads PRHDT; CDR2 reads FYEKMQ (reference sequence). CDR3 size: 15 residues. CDR3 nucleotide sequence: TGTGCCAGCAGCCGGACTAGCGGAAGCACAGATACGCAGTATTTT. Translating gives CASSRTSGSTDTQYF.

This chain links TRBV18 with TRBJ2-7; 11 bases agree with TRBD1. V lost 2 bases and J lost 2; bases outside the gene matches: 2. Germline assignment: CDR1 KGHSH and CDR2 LQKENI. The CDR3 length is 15 residues. CDR3 region: CASSPWGQGAYEQYF. The CDR3 DNA sequence: TGTGCCAGCTCACCATGGGGACAGGGGGCCTACGAGCAGTACTTC.

V is TRBV2 and J is TRBJ1-3; 7 nucleotides agree with TRBD1. Germline CDR1 reads SNHLY; CDR2 reads FYNNEI. The CDR3 spans 17 residues. V gave up 4 bases and J gave up 2 bases; unmatched junction bases: 11. CDR3 sequence reads: CASSGDRDYVTGNTIYF. In DNA form, the CDR3 reads TGTGCCAGCAGTGGAGACAGGGATTATGTAACTGGAAACACCATATATTTT.

The chain couples TRBV28 to TRBJ2-5; D may be TRBD2 (5 bases). This CDR3 region has 14 residues. CDR1 MDHEN and CDR2 SYDVKM come from the germline V gene. V was clipped by 7 bases and J by 7 bases, with 19 bases between them. The CDR3 spells CASIQEARMGTQYF. The CDR3 DNA reads TGTGCCAGCATTCAGGAGGCGCGGATGGGGACCCAGTACTTC.

This clone was seen a handful of times. This chain links TRBV18 with TRBJ1-6; weak D call: TRBD1 (6 bases). Germline assignment: CDR1 KGHSH and CDR2 LQKENI. V lost 3 bases to trimming and J lost 7 bases, with 7 bases between them. The CDR3 is 13 residues long. The CDR3 DNA follows: TGTGCCAGCTCACCTGGACAGAATTCACCCCTCCACTTT. Translation: CASSPGQNSPLHF. The full variable domain, its missing parts supplied by reference TRBV18 and TRBJ1-6, is NAGVMQNPRHLVRRRGQEARLRCSPMKGHSHVYWYRQLPEEGLKFMVYLQKENIIDESGMPKERFSAEFPKEGPSILRIQQVVRGDSAAYFCASSPGQNSPLHFGNGTRLTVT.

With regard to this clone: Likely a read error: the CDR3 ends without its conserved phenylalanine or tryptophan. Because the CDR3's place on the DNA is in doubt, the DNA is left out and the CDR3 is given as listed by TCRdb. V gene TRBV6-4 combines with J gene TRBJ1-1. The CDR3 extends over 9 residues, inclusive of both ends. Germline V gene lookup returns CDR1 MRHNA and CDR2 SNTAGT. Here the CDR3 reads CASIDRGPL.

The J gene is TRBJ2-5, the V gene TRBV9; 7 positions agree with TRBD1. The CDR3 has 13 amino acids. V lost 5 bases, J lost 4 bases, and 5 bases stayed unmatched. The germline CDR1 and CDR2 sequences are SGDLS and YYNGEE. CDR3 amino acids: CASSTGAGETQYF. The CDR3 DNA reads TGTGCCAGCAGTACAGGGGCGGGAGAGACCCAGTACTTC.

CDR3 DNA sequence: TGTGCCAGCAGTTTAGACGCAGGGGCGAGAAAGACCCAGTACTTC. This translates into CASSLDAGARKTQYF. The chain couples TRBV6-5 to TRBJ2-5; D might be TRBD1 (6 bases). The V end was cut by 4 bases, the J end by 6 bases, with 18 bases between. The length of the CDR3 is 15 residues. CDR1 and CDR2 (germline): MNHEY, SVGAGI.

The chain recombines TRBV18 with TRBJ1-1; tentatively, D is TRBD1 (5 bases). Germline V gene data show CDR1 as KGHSH and CDR2 as LQKENI. The V and J ends lost 3 bases and 4 bases respectively, with 12 bases between them. The CDR3 length is 14 residues. The CDR3 region has the DNA TGTGCCAGCTCACCGCCGGGGGAGGGCACTGAAGCTTTCTTT. This translates into CASSPPGEGTEAFF.

The chain is built from TRBV6-5 and TRBJ1-4, with 9 nucleotides matching TRBD1. Trimming cost V 4 bases and J 8 bases; bases outside gene matches: 2. In germline, CDR1 is MNHEY, CDR2 SVGAGI. This CDR3 is built from 13 residues. As DNA, the CDR3 is TGTGCCAGCAGTTGGGACAGGGAGGAAAAACTGTTTTTT. It yields the protein CASSWDREEKLFF.

The chain is built from TRBV7-8 and TRBJ2-1; TRBD1 matches 9 bases. Germline lookup yields CDR1 SGHVS and CDR2 FQNEAQ. CDR3 length: 13 residues. V lost 4 bases, J lost 5 bases, and 0 bases stayed unmatched. CDR3 region: CASSWTGDNEQFF. The CDR3, as DNA: TGTGCCAGCAGCTGGACAGGGGACAATGAGCAGTTCTTC.